The text below deals with one TCR beta chain. The target of this receptor is not known. Base qualities are not provided; no much larger clone lies one nucleotide away. Per the publication, the treatment or condition label means: approximately 10-day PBMC culture with coronavirus spike peptide pools or control peptides (ViraFEST assay). The ViraFEST assay was used in the study, in which antigen-specific T cells were expanded with peptide pools and expanded clonotypes were subsequently identified by TCR sequencing. Positive SARS-CoV-2 PCR tests in the convalescent patients dated from March to December 2020, before Alpha, Beta and Delta variants emerged in the United States. Roughly 2 million PBMCs per well were cultured in IMDM with roughly 5% human AB serum and approximately 9.8 IU/ml IL-2, plus 10 ug/ml peptide pools. On days 3 and 7, half of the culture medium was replaced with fresh IL-2-containing medium. CD4+ T cells were isolated after roughly 10 days of culture through negative selection using the EasySep CD4+ T cell isolation kit. Ficoll-Paque Plus gradient centrifugation was used to isolate PBMCs from whole blood, and the isolated PBMCs were then either used fresh or cryopreserved at -140C. Triplicate wells were generally used for each culture condition.

CDR1 and CDR2 were assigned from the germline V gene as SGDLS and YYNGEE. The V end gives up 5 bases and the J end 5 bases, leaving 7 bases in the junction not matched to a gene. Including cysteine and phenylalanine, the CDR3 has 16 amino acids. Only the CDR3 part of the read is kept: 48 bases, read in frame from the first base. Receptors were amplified or captured by PCR. DNA from cultured CD4+ T cells underwent TCR sequencing with the Oncomine TCR Beta short-read assay at the Johns Hopkins FTIC core. Genomic DNA was extracted from the cultured CD4+ T cells with the QIAamp micro DNA kit. Oncomine TCR Beta libraries from cultured CD4+ T cells were pooled using unique dual indexes and sequenced on an Illumina iSeq 100. As for the authors' bioinformatics: Non-productive sequences were removed, and CDR3s not starting with C, not ending with F or W, or shorter than 7 amino acids were discarded. The MANAFEST web application was used to identify antigen-specific clonotypes by comparing peptide-stimulated wells against reference wells and other culture wells. For a clone to be called positive, the clone needed an FDR below 0.05, an odds ratio above 5, and a productive frequency above 0.1% in at least two of three replicate wells. A clonotype counted as cross-reactive if it showed significant expansion both in the SARS-CoV-2 spike wells and in at least one common cold coronavirus spike condition. Levenshtein distances (stringdist) and unrooted phylogenetic trees (ape) in R version 3.6.1 were used to assess CDR3 homology. In-frame beta chains were kept once TCRdb had trimmed the public reads at Q25 with fastp and called clones with MiXCR. Each CDR3 protein gets just one entry, which takes the most common genes and DNA from the rows behind it. These V and J calls originate from TCRdb's pipeline instead of the authors' own analysis. This sample gives roughly 17,000 distinct CDR3 sequences in total; 44% of them show up just once. Around 7.5% of the sample rests with the top ten.

The sample is drawn from a study of vaccination and CD4 T cells after COVID-19 (dated by TCRdb to the early 2020s). Context from the whole study: Every convalescent patient had a positive nasal swab PCR test for SARS-CoV-2, with mild disease in 8 to 10 patients and severe disease in one. Control cultures used a CEFX viral epitope pool as positive control, an HIV-1 Nef peptide pool as negative control, or no peptide. Culture stimuli were overlapping spike peptide pools from SARS-CoV-2 and from the common cold coronaviruses HCoV-NL63, HCoV-OC43 and HCoV-229E. Post-vaccine blood samples were taken a median of roughly 72 days after the second vaccine dose, with a range of about 14 to 241 days. Each participant got two doses of either the Pfizer-BioNTech BNT162b2 vaccine (n=8) or the Moderna mRNA-1273 vaccine (n=2). The spike-specific CD4+ TCR repertoire was compared before and after mRNA vaccination in approximately ten COVID-19 convalescent patients and several infection-naive healthy vaccine recipients. Post-COVID blood samples from convalescent patients were collected a median of about 110 days after diagnosis, with a range of roughly 30 to 161 days. Six males and four females were included in the convalescent cohort, with two Hispanic individuals, seven Caucasians, two Asians and one multiracial person represented. General study outcomes and caveats: Although the median number of SARS-CoV-2-reactive clonotypes went up from roughly 20 after infection to around 40 after vaccination, the increase was not significant. Of the vaccine-specific clones in convalescent patients, 304 of 307, or nearly all, reacted only to SARS-CoV-2 spike and did not cross-react with common cold coronaviruses. Only a relatively small number of convalescent patients were included in the study, and early timepoints following natural infection were not analyzed. Among the post-vaccine SARS-CoV-2-reactive clones in convalescent patients, a median approximately 86% showed up only after vaccination, which suggests vaccine-specific priming.

The chain couples TRBV9 to TRBJ2-2, with 12 bases aligning to TRBD2. The source was CD4+ T cells from blood, cultured in vitro, collected after SARS-CoV-2 vaccination. The receptor comes from a human donor who had recovered from COVID-19. The DNA sequence follows: TGTGCCAGCAGTCGGGGGCTAGCGGGAGGGACCGGGGAGCTGTTTTTT. Its coded protein is CASSRGLAGGTGELFF.